This TCR beta chain was captured by sequencing in a study of response to subunit inactivated influenza vaccine (dated by TCRdb to 2016 to 2019). For the wider study: To follow how T cells responded to a trivalent subunit inactivated influenza vaccine, the researchers relied on deep quantitative profiling of the T cell receptor repertoire.

A few counts support this clonotype. Its specific antigen is unknown. No base-level quality is on record; no much larger clone is a single base apart. Libraries came from RT-PCR. TCRdb shows the sequencer as Illumina HiSeq 2500. TCRdb reanalyzed the raw reads on its own, using fastp at Q25 for trimming and MiXCR for clone calling, and kept in-frame beta chains. Identical CDR3 proteins give one entry, which carries the most common genes and DNA. Here the sample has some 800,000 distinct CDR3 sequences; over 20% occur a single time. Roughly 10% of the sample belongs to the ten largest clones. V drops 5 bases and J drops 8 bases, leaving 13 bases in between. Based on the germline V gene, the CDR1 and CDR2 sequences are SGHTS and YDEGEE. Taken from cysteine to phenylalanine, the CDR3 has 13 residues. Solely the CDR3 DNA is kept, with 39 bases framed from the first base. The paper's findings and limits, for the study overall: The authors proposed that each seasonal influenza vaccination may bring in only a limited number of new T cells.

This chain is built from TRBV5-8 and TRBJ1-4, with TRBD1 perhaps the D gene, on 5 matching bases. The sequence derives from a man aged 50 to 60 who received an inactivated influenza vaccine. Donor details come from another sample of the same person, matched by shared clones. Sequences were derived from PBMCs from blood, sampled 4 to 6 days after vaccination. The bases read TGTGCCAGCAGGCCTTCGGGGGTCGAAAAACTGTTTTTT. Its amino acids are CASRPSGVEKLFF.